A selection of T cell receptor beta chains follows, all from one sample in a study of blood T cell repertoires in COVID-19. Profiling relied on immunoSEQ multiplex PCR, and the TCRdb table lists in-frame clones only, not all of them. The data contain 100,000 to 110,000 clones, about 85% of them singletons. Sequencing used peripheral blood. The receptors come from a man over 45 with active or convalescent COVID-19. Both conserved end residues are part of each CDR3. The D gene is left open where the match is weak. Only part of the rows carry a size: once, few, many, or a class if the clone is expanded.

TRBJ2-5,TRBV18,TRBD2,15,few,CASSPPRGTQETQYF,TGTGCCAGCTCACCCCCGCGGGGGACTCAAGAGACCCAGTACTTC
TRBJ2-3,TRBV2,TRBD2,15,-,CASGVGLPLADTQYF,TGTGCCAGCGGGGTGGGACTACCCCTGGCGGATACGCAGTATTTT
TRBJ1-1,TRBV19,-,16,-,CASSMGSGQHLAEAFF,TGTGCCAGTAGTATGGGCAGTGGTCAGCACCTCGCTGAAGCTTTCTTT
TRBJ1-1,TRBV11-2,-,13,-,CASSPRVNTEAFF,TGTGCCAGCAGCCCTCGAGTGAACACTGAAGCTTTCTTT
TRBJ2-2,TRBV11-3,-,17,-,CASSPHGGSLDTGELFF,TGTGCCAGCAGTCCCCATGGCGGGTCCTTGGACACCGGGGAGCTGTTTTTT
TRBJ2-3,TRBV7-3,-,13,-,CASSPSVTDTQYF,TGTGCCAGCTCCCCTTCAGTCACAGATACGCAGTATTTT
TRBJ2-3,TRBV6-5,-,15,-,CASSLRRGQTDTQYF,TGTGCCAGCAGCCTAAGGAGGGGGCAGACAGATACGCAGTATTTT
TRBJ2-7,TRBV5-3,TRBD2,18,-,CARSPGLAGDKSSYEQYF,TGTGCCAGAAGCCCGGGACTAGCGGGAGATAAAAGCTCCTACGAGCAGTACTTC
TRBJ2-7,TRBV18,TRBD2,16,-,CASSPGTSGARDEQYF,TGTGCCAGCTCGCCTGGGACTAGCGGAGCGCGGGACGAGCAGTACTTC
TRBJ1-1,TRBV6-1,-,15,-,CASSDRGRRNTEAFF,TGTGCCAGCAGTGACAGGGGTCGGCGAAACACTGAAGCTTTCTTT
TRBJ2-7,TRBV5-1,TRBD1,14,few,CASPDRGTPYEQYF,TGCGCCAGCCCCGACAGGGGGACACCCTACGAGCAGTACTTC